The subject of this entry is one T cell receptor (beta chain). The antigen it binds to is not known. One base away there is no much larger clone; base qualities are not given. Library creation used the immunoSEQ multiplex PCR assay. The immuneACCESS repertoire file appears here via TCRdb, limited to in-frame rearrangements. These files lack a portion of the clones; in checked studies, under half of the deficit traces to unresolved V genes, and the cause of the others is not known. The sample table records about 10,000 clones; roughly two thirds of these occur just once. The ten largest clones take up 19% of the sample. Checkpoint therapy was initiated 14 to 28 days after autologous transplant, and ipilimumab was administered at 1 mg/kg intravenously on day 1 of selected weeks. Patients received nivolumab at 3 mg/kg intravenously on day 1 of weeks 1, 4, 7, 10, and every two weeks through week 26. The study was a Phase Ib clinical trial testing combined checkpoint inhibition with ipilimumab and nivolumab as consolidation after autologous stem cell transplantation.

This specimen belongs to a study of ipilimumab plus nivolumab after autologous stem cell transplantation (dated by TCRdb to about 2021). Broadly, across the study: The median number of doses that trial patients received was 5 for ipilimumab and about eight for nivolumab. The intent-to-treat population of the trial was made up of 30 to 40 patients. Patients in the trial were undergoing autologous transplant and had high-risk diffuse large B cell lymphoma, mature T cell lymphoma, or multiple myeloma. The myeloma cohort included high-risk transplant-naive patients and patients relapsing within 3 years of a first autologous transplant.

General conclusions and limits of the study: Combined checkpoint inhibition appeared tolerable as post-transplant consolidation, according to the authors' conclusion. Per the authors, a biologic rationale for further study of the post-transplant checkpoint inhibition approach was offered by T cell receptor repertoire, regulatory T cell phenotype and gut microbiota profiles.

The CDR3 holds 16 amino acids from the cysteine to the phenylalanine. The retained sequence is limited to the CDR3, 48 bases, with the frame set at the first base. Relative to germline, V is missing 0 bases and J is missing 0 bases, with 5 bases of the junction outside any gene match. Reading the germline V gene (reference sequence) gives CDR1 SGHNT and CDR2 YYREEE. The V and J genes are TRBV5-4 and TRBJ1-2; TRBD1 aligns with 7 central bases. The source of this sequence is a female donor with multiple myeloma. The sequencing used PBMCs, collected in a trial of ipilimumab plus nivolumab as post-transplant consolidation. Here the CDR3 is given as CASSLEGQRTNYGYTF. The nucleotides read TGTGCCAGCAGCTTGGAGGGACAGCGCACTAACTATGGCTACACCTTC. Joined to the reference TRBV5-4 and TRBJ1-2 proteins, this CDR3 gives the full variable domain: ETGVTQSPTHLIKTRGQQVTLRCSSQSGHNTVSWYQQALGQGPQFIFQYYREEENGRGNFPPRFSGLQFPNYSSELNVNALELDDSALYLCASSLEGQRTNYGYTFGSGTRLTVV.